This T cell receptor beta chain was retrieved from a study of identifying expanded T cells in peripheral blood. The repertoire was sequenced with immunoSEQ multiplex PCR; TCRdb's copy has only in-frame clones and lacks some. The sample records about 58,000 clones, over 80% being singletons. The J segment lost 6 bases and the V segment lost 0 bases, leaving 6 bases of the junction unmatched. The CDR3 has 16 residues. Per the germline V gene, CDR1 is MGHRA and CDR2 is YSYEKL. This TCR derives from a person aged 18 to 70 in good health. The chain uses TRBV4-1 and TRBJ1-5; 9 positions match TRBD1. Sequencing was performed on blood. The CDR3 nucleotides are TGCGCCAGCAGCCAAGAGGACAGGGGTATTCGTCAGCCCCAGCATTTT. It is translated as CASSQEDRGIRQPQHF.